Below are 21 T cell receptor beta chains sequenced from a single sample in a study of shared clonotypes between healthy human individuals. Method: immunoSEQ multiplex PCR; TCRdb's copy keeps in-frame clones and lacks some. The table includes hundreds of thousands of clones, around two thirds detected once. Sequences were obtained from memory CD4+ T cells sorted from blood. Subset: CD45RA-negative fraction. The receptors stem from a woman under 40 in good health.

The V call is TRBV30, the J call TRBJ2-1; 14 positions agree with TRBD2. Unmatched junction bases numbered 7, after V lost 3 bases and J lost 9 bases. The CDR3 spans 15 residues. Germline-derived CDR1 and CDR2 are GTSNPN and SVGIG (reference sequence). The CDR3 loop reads CAWSRGLAGVGEQFF. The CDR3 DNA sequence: TGTGCCTGGAGCCGGGGACTAGCGGGAGTAGGTGAGCAGTTCTTC.

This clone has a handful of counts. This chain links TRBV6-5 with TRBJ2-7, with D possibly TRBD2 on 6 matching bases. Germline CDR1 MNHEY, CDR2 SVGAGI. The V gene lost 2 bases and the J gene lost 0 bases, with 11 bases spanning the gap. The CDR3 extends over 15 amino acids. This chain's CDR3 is CASSYRGAGSYEQYF. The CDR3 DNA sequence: TGTGCCAGCAGTTACCGCGGGGCCGGCTCCTACGAGCAGTACTTC.

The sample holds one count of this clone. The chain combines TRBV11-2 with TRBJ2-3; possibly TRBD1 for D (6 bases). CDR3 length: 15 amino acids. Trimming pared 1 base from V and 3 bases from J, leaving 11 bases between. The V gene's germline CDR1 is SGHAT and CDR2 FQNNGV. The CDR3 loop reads CASSLARGWTDTQYF. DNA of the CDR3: TGTGCCAGCAGCTTAGCTAGGGGGTGGACAGATACGCAGTATTTT.

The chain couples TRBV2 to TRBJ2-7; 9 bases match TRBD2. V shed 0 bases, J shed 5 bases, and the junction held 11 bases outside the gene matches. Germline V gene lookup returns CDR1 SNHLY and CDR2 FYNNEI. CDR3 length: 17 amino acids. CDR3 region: CASSEALLAGGPHEQYF. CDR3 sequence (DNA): TGTGCCAGCAGTGAAGCGCTTCTGGCGGGAGGGCCCCACGAGCAGTACTTC.

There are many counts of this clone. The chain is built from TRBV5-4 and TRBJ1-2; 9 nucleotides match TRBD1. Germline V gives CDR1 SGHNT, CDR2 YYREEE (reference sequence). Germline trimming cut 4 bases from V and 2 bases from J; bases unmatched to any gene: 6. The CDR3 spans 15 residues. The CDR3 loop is CASSTRDRVNYGYTF. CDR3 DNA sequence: TGTGCCAGCAGCACCCGGGACAGGGTGAACTATGGCTACACCTTC.

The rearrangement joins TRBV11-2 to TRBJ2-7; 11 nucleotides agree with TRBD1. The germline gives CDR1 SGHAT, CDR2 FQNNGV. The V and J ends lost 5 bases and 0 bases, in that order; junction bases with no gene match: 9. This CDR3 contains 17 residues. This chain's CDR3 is CASSVRTGGPSSYEQYF. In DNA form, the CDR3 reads TGTGCCAGCAGCGTACGGACAGGGGGCCCCAGCTCCTACGAGCAGTACTTC.

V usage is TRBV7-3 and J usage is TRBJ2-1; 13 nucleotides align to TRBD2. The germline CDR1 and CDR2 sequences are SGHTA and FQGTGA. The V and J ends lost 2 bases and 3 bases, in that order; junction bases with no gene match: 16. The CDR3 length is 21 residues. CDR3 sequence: CASSLPPPLAGGPPDYNEQFF. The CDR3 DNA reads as TGTGCCAGCAGCTTACCCCCCCCACTAGCGGGAGGGCCCCCAGACTACAATGAGCAGTTCTTC.

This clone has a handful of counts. CDR3 sequence reads: CASTGDRFEQYF. The CDR3 DNA follows: TGCGCCAGCACGGGAGACAGGTTCGAGCAGTACTTC. The V gene is TRBV10-2, the J gene TRBJ2-7; the D call may be TRBD1 or TRBD2 (6 bases each). The CDR3 is made up of 12 amino acids. The V gene lost 7 bases and the J gene lost 6 bases, with 13 bases spanning the gap. Germline CDR1 reads WSHSY; CDR2 reads SAAADI.

The CDR3 nucleotides are TGTGCCACCAGTAGGACAGGGGGAAATGAAAAACTGTTTTTT. Translation: CATSRTGGNEKLFF. The rearrangement joins TRBV15 to TRBJ1-4; 10 bases match TRBD1. Per germline, CDR1 LNHNV and CDR2 YYDKDF (reference sequence). The J segment lost 5 bases and the V segment lost 6 bases, leaving 3 bases of the junction unmatched. CDR3 length: 14 residues.

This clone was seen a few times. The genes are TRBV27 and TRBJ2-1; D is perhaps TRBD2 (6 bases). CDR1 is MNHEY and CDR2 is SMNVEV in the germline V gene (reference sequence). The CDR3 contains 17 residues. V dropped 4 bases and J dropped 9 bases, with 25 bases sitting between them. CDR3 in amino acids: CASSSPSGLGYDGEQFF. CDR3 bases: TGTGCCAGCAGTTCCCCGAGCGGGCTTGGGTATGATGGTGAGCAGTTCTTC.

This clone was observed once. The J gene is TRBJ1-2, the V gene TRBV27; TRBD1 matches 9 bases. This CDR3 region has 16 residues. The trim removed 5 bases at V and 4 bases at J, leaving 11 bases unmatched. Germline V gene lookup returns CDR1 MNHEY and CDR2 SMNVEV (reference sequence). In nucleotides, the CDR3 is TGTGCCAGCAGTCCTCAACCCGGACAGGGGAGCTATGGCTACACCTTC. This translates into CASSPQPGQGSYGYTF.

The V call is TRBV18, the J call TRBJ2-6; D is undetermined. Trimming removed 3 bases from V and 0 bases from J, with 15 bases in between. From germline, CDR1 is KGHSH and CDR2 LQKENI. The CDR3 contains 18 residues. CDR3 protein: CASSPPRRRDSGANVLTF. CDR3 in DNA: TGTGCCAGCTCACCTCCCCGGAGAAGAGACTCTGGGGCCAACGTCCTGACTTTC.

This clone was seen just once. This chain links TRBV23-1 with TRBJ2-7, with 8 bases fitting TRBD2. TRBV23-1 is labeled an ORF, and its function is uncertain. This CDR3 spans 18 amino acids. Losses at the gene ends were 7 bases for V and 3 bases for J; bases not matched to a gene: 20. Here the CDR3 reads CASTPRGIAGTSVYEQYF. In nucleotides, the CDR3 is TGCGCCAGCACCCCGCGCGGTATAGCGGGAACTTCTGTCTACGAGCAGTACTTC.

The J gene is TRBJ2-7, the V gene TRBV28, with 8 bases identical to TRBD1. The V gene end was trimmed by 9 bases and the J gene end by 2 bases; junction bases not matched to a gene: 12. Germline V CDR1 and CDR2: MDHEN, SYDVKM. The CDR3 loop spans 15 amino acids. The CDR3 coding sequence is TGTGCCAGTGAGACTCTGGGACAGGCGACCTACGAGCAGTACTTC. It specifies CASETLGQATYEQYF.

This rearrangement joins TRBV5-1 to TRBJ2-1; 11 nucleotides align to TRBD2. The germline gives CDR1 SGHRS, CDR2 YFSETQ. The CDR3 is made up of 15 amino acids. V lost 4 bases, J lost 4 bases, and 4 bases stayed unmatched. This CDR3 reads CASSPRLAGYNEQFF. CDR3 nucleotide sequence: TGCGCCAGCAGCCCTCGACTAGCGGGGTACAATGAGCAGTTCTTC.

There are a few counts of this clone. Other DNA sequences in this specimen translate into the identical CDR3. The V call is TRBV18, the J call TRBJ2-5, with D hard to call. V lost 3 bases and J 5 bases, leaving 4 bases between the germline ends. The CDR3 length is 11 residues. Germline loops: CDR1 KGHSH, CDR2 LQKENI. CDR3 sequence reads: CASSPGETQYF. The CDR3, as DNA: TGTGCCAGCTCACCCGGGGAGACCCAGTACTTC. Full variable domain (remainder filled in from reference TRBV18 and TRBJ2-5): NAGVMQNPRHLVRRRGQEARLRCSPMKGHSHVYWYRQLPEEGLKFMVYLQKENIIDESGMPKERFSAEFPKEGPSILRIQQVVRGDSAAYFCASSPGETQYFGPGTRLLVL.

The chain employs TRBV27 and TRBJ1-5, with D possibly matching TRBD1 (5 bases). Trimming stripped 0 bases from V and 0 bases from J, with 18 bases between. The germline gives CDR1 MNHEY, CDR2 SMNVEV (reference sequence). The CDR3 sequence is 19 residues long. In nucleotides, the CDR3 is TGTGCCAGCAGTTTATCCGCCAGCAGGGCCCACGATAGCAATCAGCCCCAGCATTTT. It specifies CASSLSASRAHDSNQPQHF.

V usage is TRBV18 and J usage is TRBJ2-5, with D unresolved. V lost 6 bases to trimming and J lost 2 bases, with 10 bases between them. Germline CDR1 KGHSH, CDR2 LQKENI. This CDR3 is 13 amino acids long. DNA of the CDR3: TGTGCCAGCTCCCCTCAGTGGCAAGAGACCCAGTACTTC. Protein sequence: CASSPQWQETQYF.

CDR3: CASSPRWVAGVDEQFF. In nucleotides, the CDR3 is TGTGCCAGCAGCCCTCGCTGGGTAGCGGGAGTCGATGAGCAGTTCTTC. The V and J genes are TRBV7-6 and TRBJ2-1; 9 bases are shared with TRBD2. J lost 8 bases, V lost 5 bases, and 13 bases had no gene match. From germline, CDR1 is SGHVS and CDR2 FNYEAQ. The CDR3 totals 16 residues.

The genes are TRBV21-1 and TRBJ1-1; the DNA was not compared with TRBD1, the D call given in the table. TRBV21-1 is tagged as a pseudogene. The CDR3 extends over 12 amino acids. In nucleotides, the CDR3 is TGTGCCGGGGACATAATGAACACTGAAGCTTTCTTT. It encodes CAGDIMNTEAFF.

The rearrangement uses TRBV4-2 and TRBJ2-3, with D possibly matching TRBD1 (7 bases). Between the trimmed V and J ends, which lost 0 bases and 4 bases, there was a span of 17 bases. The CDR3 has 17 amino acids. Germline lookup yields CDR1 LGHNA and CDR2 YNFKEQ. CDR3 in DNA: TGTGCCAGCAGCCAAGATTGTTTGCAGGGGGGATCAGATACGCAGTATTTT. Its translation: CASSQDCLQGGSDTQYF.